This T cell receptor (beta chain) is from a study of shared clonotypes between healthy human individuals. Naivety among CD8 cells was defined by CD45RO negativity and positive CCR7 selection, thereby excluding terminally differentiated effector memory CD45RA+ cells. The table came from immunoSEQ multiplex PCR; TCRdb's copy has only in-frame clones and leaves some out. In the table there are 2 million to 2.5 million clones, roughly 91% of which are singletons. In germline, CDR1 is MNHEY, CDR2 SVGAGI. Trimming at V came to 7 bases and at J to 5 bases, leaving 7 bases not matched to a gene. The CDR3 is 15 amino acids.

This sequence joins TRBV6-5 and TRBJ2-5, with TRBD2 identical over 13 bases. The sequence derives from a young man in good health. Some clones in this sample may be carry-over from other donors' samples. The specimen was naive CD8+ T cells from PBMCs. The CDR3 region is CASTQLAGGLETQYF. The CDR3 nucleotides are TGTGCCAGCACCCAACTAGCGGGAGGGCTGGAGACCCAGTACTTC.